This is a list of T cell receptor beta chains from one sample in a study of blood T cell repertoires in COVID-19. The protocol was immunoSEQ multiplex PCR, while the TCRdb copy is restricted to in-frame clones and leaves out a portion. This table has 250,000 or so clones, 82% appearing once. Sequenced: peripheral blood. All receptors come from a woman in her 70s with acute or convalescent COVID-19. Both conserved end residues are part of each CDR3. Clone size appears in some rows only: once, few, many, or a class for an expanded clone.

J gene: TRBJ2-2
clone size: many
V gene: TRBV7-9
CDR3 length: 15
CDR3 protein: CASSLGAANTGELFF

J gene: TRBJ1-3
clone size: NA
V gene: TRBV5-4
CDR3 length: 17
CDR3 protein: CASSLDRGASSGNTIYF

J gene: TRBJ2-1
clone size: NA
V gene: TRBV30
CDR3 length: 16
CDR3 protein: CAWRAGQQSSYNEQFF

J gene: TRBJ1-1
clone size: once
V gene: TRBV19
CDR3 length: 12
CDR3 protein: CATSLGGTEAFF

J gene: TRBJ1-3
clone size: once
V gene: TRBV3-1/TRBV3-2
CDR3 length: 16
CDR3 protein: CASSLTGGNAGNTIYF

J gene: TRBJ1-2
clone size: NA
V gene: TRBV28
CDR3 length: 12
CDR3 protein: CASSLAGNGYTF

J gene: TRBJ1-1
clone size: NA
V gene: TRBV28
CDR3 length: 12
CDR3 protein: CASSKATGSAFF

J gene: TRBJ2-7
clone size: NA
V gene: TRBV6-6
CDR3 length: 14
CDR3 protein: CASSYRTSGGEQYF

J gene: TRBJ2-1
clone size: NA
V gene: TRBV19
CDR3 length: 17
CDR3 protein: CASSMGGRPSSYNEQFF

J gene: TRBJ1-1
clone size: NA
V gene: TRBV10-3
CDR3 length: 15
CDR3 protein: CAISGYGGLDTEAFF

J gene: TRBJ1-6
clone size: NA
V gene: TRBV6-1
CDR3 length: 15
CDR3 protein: CASSEMQGVSSPLHF

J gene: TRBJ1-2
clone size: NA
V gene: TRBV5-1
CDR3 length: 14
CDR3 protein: CASSLTGEGYGYTF

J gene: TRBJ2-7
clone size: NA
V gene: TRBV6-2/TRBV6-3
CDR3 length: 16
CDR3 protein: CASSYALMGGHYEQYF

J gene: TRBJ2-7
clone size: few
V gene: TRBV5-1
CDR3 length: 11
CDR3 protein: CASSSLYEQYF

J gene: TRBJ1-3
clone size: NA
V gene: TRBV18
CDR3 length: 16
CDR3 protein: CASSPGQGGTGNTIYF

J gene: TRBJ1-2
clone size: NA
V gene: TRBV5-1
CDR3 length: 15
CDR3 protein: CASSPEPQGHYGYTF

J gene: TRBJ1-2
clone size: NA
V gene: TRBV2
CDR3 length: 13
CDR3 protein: CASSLDRGYGYTF

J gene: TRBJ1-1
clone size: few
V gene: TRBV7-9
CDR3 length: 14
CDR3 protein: CASSPTGMNTEAFF

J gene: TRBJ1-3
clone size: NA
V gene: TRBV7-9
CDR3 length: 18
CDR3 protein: CASSLAPDAGYSGNTIYF

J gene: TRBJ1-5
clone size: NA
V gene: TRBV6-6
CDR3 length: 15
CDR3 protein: CASSLYTDSNQPQHF

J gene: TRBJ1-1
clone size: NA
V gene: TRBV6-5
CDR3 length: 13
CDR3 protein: CASSYRRHTEAFF

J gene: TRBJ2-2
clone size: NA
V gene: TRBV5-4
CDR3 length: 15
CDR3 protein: CASSSPGLAPGELFF

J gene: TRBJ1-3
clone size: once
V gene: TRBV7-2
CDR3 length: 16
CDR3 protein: CASSPHVPGSGNTIYF

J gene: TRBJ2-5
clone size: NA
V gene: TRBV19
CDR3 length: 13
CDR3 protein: CASTSGIGETQYF

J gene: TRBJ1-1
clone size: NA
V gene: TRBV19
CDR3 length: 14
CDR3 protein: CASSTQMANTEAFF

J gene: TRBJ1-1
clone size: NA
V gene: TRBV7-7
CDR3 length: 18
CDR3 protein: CASSSHRKYAGAKTEAFF

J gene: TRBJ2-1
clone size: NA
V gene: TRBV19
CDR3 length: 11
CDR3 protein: CASSSRDEQFF

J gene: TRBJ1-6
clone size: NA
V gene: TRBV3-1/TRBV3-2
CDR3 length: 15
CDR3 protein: CASSQEAGVHSPLHF